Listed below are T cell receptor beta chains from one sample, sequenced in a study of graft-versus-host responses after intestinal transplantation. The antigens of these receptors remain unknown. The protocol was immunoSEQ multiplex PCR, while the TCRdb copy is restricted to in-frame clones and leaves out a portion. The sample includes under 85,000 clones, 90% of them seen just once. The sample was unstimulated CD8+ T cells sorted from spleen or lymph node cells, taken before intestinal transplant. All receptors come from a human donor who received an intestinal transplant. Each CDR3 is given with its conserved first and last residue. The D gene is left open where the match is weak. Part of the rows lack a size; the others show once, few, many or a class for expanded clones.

TGTGCCAGCAGCCGACCGGGACAGGGCGCCTACGAGCAGTACTTC	CASSRPGQGAYEQYF	TRBV13	TRBJ2-7	-	TRBD1
TGTGCCAGCAGCCCCGGGACAGGGAAAGGTCAGCCCCAGCATTTT	CASSPGTGKGQPQHF	TRBV9	TRBJ1-5	-	TRBD1
TGCACCAGCAACACCCTCTCTGCTAGCGGGGTGACAGATACGCAGTATTTT	CTSNTLSASGVTDTQYF	TRBV1	TRBJ2-3	-	-
TGTGCCATCAGTGAGGGGGGGCAGCCCCAGCATTTT	CAISEGGQPQHF	TRBV10-3	TRBJ1-5	-	-
TGTGCCAGCAGCTTAGGTACAGTTCAGGATCAGCCCCAGCATTTT	CASSLGTVQDQPQHF	TRBV7-9	TRBJ1-5	-	-
TGTGCCAGCAGTGAACCTCTGGAGCGGGGGGCCTCGAGCATGAACACTGAAGCTTTCTTT	CASSEPLERGASSMNTEAFF	TRBV6-1	TRBJ1-1	-	-
TGTGCCAGCACCAGAGGCGGGGAGGTCCACTCCTACAATGAGCAGTTCTTC	CASTRGGEVHSYNEQFF	TRBV9	TRBJ2-1	-	-
TGCGCCAGCAGCTTGGTTGGCCTAGCGGGGGTCGAAGGCAGCACAGATACGCAGTATTTT	CASSLVGLAGVEGSTDTQYF	TRBV5-1	TRBJ2-3	once	TRBD2
TGCACCAGCAGCCAAGATGGCCGGGGCTATGGCTACACCTTC	CTSSQDGRGYGYTF	TRBV1	TRBJ1-2	-	-
TGTGCCAGCGGGCTCTTAGTGGATGGCTACACCTTC	CASGLLVDGYTF	TRBV6-6	TRBJ1-2	once	-
TGTGCCAGCAGCTTAGGGGCAGACAGGGAAGAGACCCAGTACTTC	CASSLGADREETQYF	TRBV7-3	TRBJ2-5	once	TRBD1
TGTGCCGCTGGGCCCCTGCGGGCCCAGTACTTC	CAAGPLRAQYF	TRBV19	TRBJ2-5	-	-
TGTGCCAGCAGCTTAGGTTCAGGGGGCCCGGAATCTAGCAATCAGCCCCAGCATTTT	CASSLGSGGPESSNQPQHF	TRBV7-9	TRBJ1-5	-	TRBD1
TGTGCCATCGGGCTAGCGGGGGCCAGCTCTGGGGCCAACGTCCTGACTTTC	CAIGLAGASSGANVLTF	TRBV10-3	TRBJ2-6	-	TRBD2
TGTGCCAGCAGCACCGGGGGGCTGAACACTGAAGCTTTCTTT	CASSTGGLNTEAFF	TRBV7-6	TRBJ1-1	-	-
TGTGCCATCACTTCTTCCAGGGGCAATCAGCCCCAGCATTTT	CAITSSRGNQPQHF	TRBV6-6	TRBJ1-5	-	-
TGTGCTAGTGCCCTGGGGGGGATAGGTTGGGAAAAACTGTTTTTT	CASALGGIGWEKLFF	TRBV12-5	TRBJ1-4	once	-
TGTGCCAGCAGCTTCGACAGTGGCTATGGCTACACCTTC	CASSFDSGYGYTF	TRBV6-5	TRBJ1-2	once	-
TGTGCCACAACAGCCGCAACTAATGAAAAACTGTTTTTT	CATTAATNEKLFF	TRBV13	TRBJ1-4	-	-
TGTGCCAGCAGCGGAAGCGGGGGGGGCCTTTTTCTCGAGACCCAGTACTTC	CASSGSGGGLFLETQYF	TRBV9	TRBJ2-5	-	TRBD2
TGCAGCGTTGCCTTTTCAGGGGGCTCCTACGAGCAGTACTTC	CSVAFSGGSYEQYF	TRBV29-1	TRBJ2-7	once	TRBD1
TGTGCCAGCAGCCTCGTGGTGGGGGCGAACGGGGAGCTGTTTTTT	CASSLVVGANGELFF	TRBV7-9	TRBJ2-2	-	-
TGTGCCAGCAGGGGGCGAGGAACCTACGAGCAGTACTTC	CASRGRGTYEQYF	TRBV2	TRBJ2-7	-	-
TGTGCCAGCAGCTTATCGGGAAATCTCGATACGCAGTATTTT	CASSLSGNLDTQYF	TRBV11-2	TRBJ2-3	-	-
TGTGCCAGTAGTATCCATACACGGGACAGGGACTTCGACGAGCAGTACTTC	CASSIHTRDRDFDEQYF	TRBV19	TRBJ2-7	-	TRBD1
TGTGCCAGCAGTGAAGCCCCCGGGAACACCGGGGAGCTGTTTTTT	CASSEAPGNTGELFF	TRBV6-1	TRBJ2-2	-	-
TGTGCCAGCAGTGAATGGGCCGGAGGCTTACCTAATGCTTTCTTT	CASSEWAGGLPNAFF	TRBV6-1	TRBJ1-1	-	-
TGTGCCAGCGCACCATTCGCAGGGGCCGCTCCCCTAAACATTCAGTACTTC	CASAPFAGAAPLNIQYF	TRBV5-4	TRBJ2-4	-	-
TGCGCCAGCAGCTTGGGGGGACTAGCCTACGAGCAGTACTTC	CASSLGGLAYEQYF	TRBV5-1	TRBJ2-7	-	TRBD2
TGTGCCAGCAGTTTATGGCCAGGGGCCTACGAGCAGTACTTC	CASSLWPGAYEQYF	TRBV27	TRBJ2-7	-	-
TGTGCCAGCAGCGCTTGGAGGGCTGGGGGCTACACCTTC	CASSAWRAGGYTF	TRBV9	TRBJ1-2	-	-
TGTGCCAGCTTAGGACAGGGGGGGCGGGAGCAGTACTTC	CASLGQGGREQYF	TRBV6-1	TRBJ2-7	-	TRBD1
TGTGCCAGCAGCTTAGCGGGGAACAATGAGCAGTTCTTC	CASSLAGNNEQFF	TRBV13	TRBJ2-1	-	-
TGTGCCAGCAGCTTTGGTACAGTCGAAGCTTTCTTT	CASSFGTVEAFF	TRBV5-4	TRBJ1-1	-	-
TGCGCCAGCAGTGAGTCGGGGGGCACTGAAGCTTTCTTT	CASSESGGTEAFF	TRBV10-2	TRBJ1-1	once	-
TGTGCCAGCAGCTCCGACCGCGGGAACACTGAAGCTTTCTTT	CASSSDRGNTEAFF	TRBV7-8	TRBJ1-1	-	-
TGTGCCAGTAGTATATTGCAGGTGGGGGGTCAGCCCCAGCATTTT	CASSILQVGGQPQHF	TRBV19	TRBJ1-5	-	-
TGTGCCACCGACAGGACTGAAGCCTCCTACGAGCAGTACTTC	CATDRTEASYEQYF	TRBV7-9	TRBJ2-7	-	-
TGCGCCAGCAGCTCGGGGACAGGTGCCTACGAGCAGTACTTC	CASSSGTGAYEQYF	TRBV5-1	TRBJ2-7	-	TRBD1
TGTGCCAGCAGTCTAAGGGTTGAGGGCACTGAAGCTTTCTTT	CASSLRVEGTEAFF	TRBV9	TRBJ1-1	once	-
TGTGCCAGCAGCTTAGGAGTCAGGGTCGAAGGCTACACCTTC	CASSLGVRVEGYTF	TRBV7-9	TRBJ1-2	-	-
TGTGCCAGCAGCTTAGCAGCAGGGAATGGCTACACCTTC	CASSLAAGNGYTF	TRBV7-9	TRBJ1-2	-	-
TGTGCCAGCAGCACCGACAGGGCCCCGCGAGACTACGAGCAGTACTTC	CASSTDRAPRDYEQYF	TRBV5-8	TRBJ2-7	-	TRBD1
TGTGCCAGCAGCCCAACAACCACCGGGGAGCTGTTTTTT	CASSPTTTGELFF	TRBV5-6	TRBJ2-2	-	-
TGTGCCAGCAGCTCCCCCTTGGAGGAGGGGCTTTTGGGCTACACCTTC	CASSSPLEEGLLGYTF	TRBV5-4	TRBJ1-2	-	-